The sequence of this TCR beta chain was determined in a study of blood T cell repertoires in COVID-19. The data were produced by immunoSEQ multiplex PCR, yet TCRdb's version contains in-frame clones alone and is incomplete. Here the sample spans 300,000 to 400,000 clones, roughly 90% being singletons. This clone was seen a few times. V was trimmed by 7 bases and J by 10 bases, leaving 17 bases between them. Germline CDR1 MNHEY, CDR2 SMNVEV (reference sequence). The CDR3 contains 13 residues. This chain links TRBV27 with TRBJ2-1; D not resolved. Source material: PBMCs or T cells enriched from blood (not recorded which). The clonotype was recovered from a woman younger than 45 with acute COVID-19. The CDR3 coding sequence is TGTGCCAGCATAAACCTTGGTCTGCGGGAGCAGTTCTTC. It codes for CASINLGLREQFF.